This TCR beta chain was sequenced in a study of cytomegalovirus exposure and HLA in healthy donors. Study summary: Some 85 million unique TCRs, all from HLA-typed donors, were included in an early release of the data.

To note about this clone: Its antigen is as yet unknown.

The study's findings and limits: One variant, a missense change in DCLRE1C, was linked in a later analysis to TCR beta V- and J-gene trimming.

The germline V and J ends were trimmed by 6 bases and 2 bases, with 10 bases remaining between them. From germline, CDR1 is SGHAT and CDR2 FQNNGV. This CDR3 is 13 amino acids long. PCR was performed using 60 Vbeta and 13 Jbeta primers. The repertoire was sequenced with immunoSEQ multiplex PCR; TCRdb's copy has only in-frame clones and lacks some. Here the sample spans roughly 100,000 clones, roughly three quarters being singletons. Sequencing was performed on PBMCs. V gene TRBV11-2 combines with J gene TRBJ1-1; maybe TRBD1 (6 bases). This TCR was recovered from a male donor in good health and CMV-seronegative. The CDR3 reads CASRKGDNTEAFF. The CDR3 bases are TGTGCCAGCAGAAAGGGGGATAACACTGAAGCTTTCTTT.